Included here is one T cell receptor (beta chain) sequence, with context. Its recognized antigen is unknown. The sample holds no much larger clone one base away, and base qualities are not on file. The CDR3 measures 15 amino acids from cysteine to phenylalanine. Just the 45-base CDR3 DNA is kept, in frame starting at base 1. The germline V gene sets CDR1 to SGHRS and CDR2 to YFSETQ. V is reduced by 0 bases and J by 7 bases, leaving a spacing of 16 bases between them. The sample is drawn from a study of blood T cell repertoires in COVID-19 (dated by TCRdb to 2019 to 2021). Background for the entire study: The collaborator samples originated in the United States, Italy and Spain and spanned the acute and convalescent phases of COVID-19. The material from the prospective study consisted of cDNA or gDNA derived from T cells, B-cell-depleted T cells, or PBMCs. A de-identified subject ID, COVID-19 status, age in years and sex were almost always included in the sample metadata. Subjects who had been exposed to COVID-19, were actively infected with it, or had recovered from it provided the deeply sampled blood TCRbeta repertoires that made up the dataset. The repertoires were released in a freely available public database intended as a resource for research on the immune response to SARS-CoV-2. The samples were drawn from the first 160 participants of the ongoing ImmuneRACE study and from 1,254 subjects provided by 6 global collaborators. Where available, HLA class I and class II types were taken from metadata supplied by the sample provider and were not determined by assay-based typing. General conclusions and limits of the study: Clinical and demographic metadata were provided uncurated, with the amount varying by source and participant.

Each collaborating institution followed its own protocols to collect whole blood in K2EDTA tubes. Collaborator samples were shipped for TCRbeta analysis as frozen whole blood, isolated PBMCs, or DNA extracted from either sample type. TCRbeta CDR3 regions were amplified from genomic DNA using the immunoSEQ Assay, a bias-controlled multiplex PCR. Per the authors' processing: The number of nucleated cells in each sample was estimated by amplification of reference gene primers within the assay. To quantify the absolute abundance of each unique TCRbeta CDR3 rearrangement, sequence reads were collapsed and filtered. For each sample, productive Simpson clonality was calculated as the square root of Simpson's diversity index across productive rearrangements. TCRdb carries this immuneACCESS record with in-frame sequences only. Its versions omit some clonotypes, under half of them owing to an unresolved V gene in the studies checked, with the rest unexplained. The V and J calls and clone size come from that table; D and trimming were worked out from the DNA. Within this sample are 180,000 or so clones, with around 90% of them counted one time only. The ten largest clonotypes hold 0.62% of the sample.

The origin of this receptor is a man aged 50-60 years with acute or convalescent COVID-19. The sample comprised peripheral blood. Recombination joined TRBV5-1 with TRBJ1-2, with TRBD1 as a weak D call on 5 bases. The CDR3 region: CASSLGPLGGAGYTF. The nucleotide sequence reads TGCGCCAGCAGCTTGGGTCCCTTGGGCGGGGCTGGCTACACCTTC.